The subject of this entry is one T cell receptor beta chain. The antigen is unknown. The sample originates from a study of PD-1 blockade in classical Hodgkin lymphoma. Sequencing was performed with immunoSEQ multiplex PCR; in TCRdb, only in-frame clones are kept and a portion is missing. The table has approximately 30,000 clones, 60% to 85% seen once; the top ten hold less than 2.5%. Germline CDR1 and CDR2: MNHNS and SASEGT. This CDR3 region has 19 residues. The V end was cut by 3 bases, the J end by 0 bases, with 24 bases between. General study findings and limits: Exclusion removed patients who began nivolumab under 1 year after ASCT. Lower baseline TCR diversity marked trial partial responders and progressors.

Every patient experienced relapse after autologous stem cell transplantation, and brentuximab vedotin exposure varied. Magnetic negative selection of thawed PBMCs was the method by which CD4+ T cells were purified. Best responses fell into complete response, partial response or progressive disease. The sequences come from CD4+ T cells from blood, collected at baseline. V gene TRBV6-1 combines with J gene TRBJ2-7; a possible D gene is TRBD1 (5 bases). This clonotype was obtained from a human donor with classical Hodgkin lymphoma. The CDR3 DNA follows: TGTGCCAGCAGTGATCCCTCCTCTCCCCAGGGTTTCCTCTCCTACGAGCAGTACTTC. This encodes CASSDPSSPQGFLSYEQYF.